This TCR beta chain emerged from a study of OX40 agonist ivuxolimab in advanced cancers. Across the study: Mean age around 60 years, range about 20 to 85; approximately 83% male.

Study results and caveats: Averaged across samples, CD8+ T cells carried more expanded clones than CD4+ did.

The cohort excluded patients with autoimmune disease history or systemic immunosuppression. This clone was recorded a few times. Its antigen is not identified. Produced via immunoSEQ multiplex PCR; TCRdb's table is partial and in-frame only. Here the sample spans 45,000 to 50,000 clones, about nine tenths being singletons. This CDR3 is built from 16 residues. CDR1 and CDR2 from the germline V gene are MGHRA and YSYEKL. Trimming removed 0 bases at V and 0 bases at J, with 9 bases between. This sequence originates from an adult with an advanced solid tumor such as melanoma, head and neck, liver or kidney cancer. The chain carries TRBV4-1 and TRBJ1-3; D gene ambiguous. This material consisted of CD4+ or CD8+ T cells sorted from blood, taken in a trial of the OX40 agonist ivuxolimab. This CDR3 reads CASSQEGQVSGNTIYF. The CDR3 DNA sequence: TGCGCCAGCAGCCAAGAGGGCCAGGTCTCTGGAAACACCATATATTTT.